The source of this TCR beta chain is a study of shared T cell receptors in the human thymus. Some clones are missing from TCRdb's copy, which holds only in-frame ones; the method was immunoSEQ multiplex PCR. The sample carries approximately 400,000 clones, about 95% recorded once. Trimming left V 4 bases short and J 1 base short, with 15 bases between. The CDR3 runs 17 residues. Per germline, CDR1 SGHRS and CDR2 YFSETQ. The source material was thymocytes. This TCR was recovered from a human donor. This chain joins TRBV5-1 and TRBJ2-6, with D tentatively TRBD1 or TRBD2 (5 bases each). CDR3 region: CASSPGRDGSGANVLTF. DNA for the CDR3: TGCGCCAGCAGCCCTGGCAGGGACGGGTCTGGGGCCAACGTCCTGACTTTC.